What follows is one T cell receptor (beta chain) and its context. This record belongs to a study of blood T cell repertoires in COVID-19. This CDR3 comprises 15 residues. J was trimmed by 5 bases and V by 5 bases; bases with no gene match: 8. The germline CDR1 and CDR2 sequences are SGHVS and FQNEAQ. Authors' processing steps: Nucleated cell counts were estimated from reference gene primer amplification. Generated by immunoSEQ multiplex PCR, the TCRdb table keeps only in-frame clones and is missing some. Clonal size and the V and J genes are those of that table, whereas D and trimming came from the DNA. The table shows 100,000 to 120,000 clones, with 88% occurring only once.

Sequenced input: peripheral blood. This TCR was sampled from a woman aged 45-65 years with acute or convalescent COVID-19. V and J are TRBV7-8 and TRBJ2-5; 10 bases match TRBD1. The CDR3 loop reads CASSIHTGQGETQYF. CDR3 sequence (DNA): TGTGCCAGCAGCATCCACACGGGACAGGGGGAGACCCAGTACTTC. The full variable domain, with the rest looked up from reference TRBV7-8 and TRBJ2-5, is GAGVSQSPRYKVAKRGQDVALRCDPISGHVSLFWYQQALGQGPEFLTYFQNEAQLDKSGLPSDRFFAERPEGSVSTLKIQRTQQEDSAVYLCASSIHTGQGETQYFGPGTRLLVL.